The rows below give T cell receptor beta chains drawn from one sample of a study of T cells in narcolepsy. Profiling relied on immunoSEQ multiplex PCR, and the TCRdb table lists in-frame clones only, not all of them. The sample includes tens of thousands of clones, approximately 90% of them seen just once. Input material: CD45RA- memory CD4+ T cells from PBMCs. The receptors originated from a human donor with narcolepsy. The CDR3 runs from the conserved cysteine through the conserved F or W. The D gene is left open where the match is weak. Rows may omit the clone size; those that give it use once, few, many or a size class.

D gene: TRBD2; clone size: -; J gene: TRBJ2-1; V gene: TRBV4-3; CDR3 DNA: TGCGCCAGCAGCCAAGAATGGAGCGGGGGGTACAATGAGCAGTTCTTC; CDR3 protein: CASSQEWSGGYNEQFF
D gene: -; clone size: once; J gene: TRBJ2-6; V gene: TRBV6-1; CDR3 DNA: TGTGCCAGCAGCCCCGTGAGGTCTGGGGCCAACGTCCTGACTTTC; CDR3 protein: CASSPVRSGANVLTF
D gene: -; clone size: -; J gene: TRBJ2-7; V gene: TRBV5-4; CDR3 DNA: TGTGCCAGCAGCTTGAAGTCCGGCCAGGCCTCTGGTAAGCAGTACTTC; CDR3 protein: CASSLKSGQASGKQYF
D gene: -; clone size: -; J gene: TRBJ2-3; V gene: TRBV14; CDR3 DNA: TGTGCCAGCAGCCAAGGACCAAACACAGATACGCAGTATTTT; CDR3 protein: CASSQGPNTDTQYF
D gene: TRBD1; clone size: -; J gene: TRBJ1-6; V gene: TRBV7-2; CDR3 DNA: TGTGCCAGCGGAAGGGGACAGGGGAACTCACCCCTCCACTTT; CDR3 protein: CASGRGQGNSPLHF
D gene: TRBD1; clone size: -; J gene: TRBJ1-2; V gene: TRBV28; CDR3 DNA: TGTGCCAGCAAGATAACAGGGGGCGCGGGGTATGGCTACACCTTC; CDR3 protein: CASKITGGAGYGYTF
D gene: -; clone size: -; J gene: TRBJ2-7; V gene: TRBV6-1; CDR3 DNA: TGTGCCAGCAGTGAACTTGCGGCAGGAAGAAGCTACGAGCAGTACTTC; CDR3 protein: CASSELAAGRSYEQYF
D gene: TRBD1; clone size: medium-sized; J gene: TRBJ2-7; V gene: TRBV11-3; CDR3 DNA: TGTGCCAGCAGCACACAGGGGCACGAGCAGTACTTC; CDR3 protein: CASSTQGHEQYF
D gene: -; clone size: once; J gene: TRBJ2-7; V gene: TRBV2; CDR3 DNA: TGTGCCAGCAGTGAAGCGCAGAGGGACGAGCAGTACTTC; CDR3 protein: CASSEAQRDEQYF
D gene: -; clone size: -; J gene: TRBJ2-5; V gene: TRBV18; CDR3 DNA: TGTGCCAGCTCACCAGGGCAAGAGACCCAGTACTTC; CDR3 protein: CASSPGQETQYF
D gene: TRBD1; clone size: -; J gene: TRBJ1-2; V gene: TRBV6-5; CDR3 DNA: TGTGCCAGCGGGACAGGGAACTCGAACTATGGCTACACCTTC; CDR3 protein: CASGTGNSNYGYTF
D gene: TRBD2; clone size: -; J gene: TRBJ2-7; V gene: TRBV5-1; CDR3 DNA: TGCGCCAGCAGCTTGGGGGCTAGCGGGAGCAACGAGCAGTACTTC; CDR3 protein: CASSLGASGSNEQYF
D gene: -; clone size: -; J gene: TRBJ1-3; V gene: TRBV7-9; CDR3 DNA: TGTGCCAGCAGCTCTGGAAACACCATATATTTT; CDR3 protein: CASSSGNTIYF
D gene: -; clone size: -; J gene: TRBJ2-1; V gene: TRBV27; CDR3 DNA: TGTGCCAGCAGTTTAAGAGGGGTCGATTACAATGAGCAGTTCTTC; CDR3 protein: CASSLRGVDYNEQFF
D gene: -; clone size: -; J gene: TRBJ2-5; V gene: TRBV15; CDR3 DNA: TGTGCCACCAGCAGAGCGCTGGGGAGTTCCTATAAGACCCAGTACTTC; CDR3 protein: CATSRALGSSYKTQYF
D gene: -; clone size: -; J gene: TRBJ1-2; V gene: TRBV19; CDR3 DNA: TGTGCCAGTAGTATGCCCCAGGCTGGCTACACCTTC; CDR3 protein: CASSMPQAGYTF
D gene: -; clone size: once; J gene: TRBJ2-3; V gene: TRBV5-1; CDR3 DNA: TGCGCCAGCAGCTTGGAAAGGAAAGATACGCAGTATTTT; CDR3 protein: CASSLERKDTQYF
D gene: -; clone size: once; J gene: TRBJ2-7; V gene: TRBV5-1; CDR3 DNA: TGCGCCAGCAGCGACCTAGACGAGCAGTACTTC; CDR3 protein: CASSDLDEQYF
D gene: TRBD1; clone size: few; J gene: TRBJ2-4; V gene: TRBV7-8; CDR3 DNA: TGTGCCAGCAGCTTACTCGGGACAGGGGTAGCCAAAAACATTCAGTACTTC; CDR3 protein: CASSLLGTGVAKNIQYF
D gene: -; clone size: -; J gene: TRBJ1-1; V gene: TRBV7-2; CDR3 DNA: TGTGCCAGCAGCTCCCGGCACTTATATGAAGCTTTCTTT; CDR3 protein: CASSSRHLYEAFF
D gene: -; clone size: once; J gene: TRBJ2-5; V gene: TRBV10-2; CDR3 DNA: TGCGCCAGCAGTGACAGGGACTGGGAGACCCAGTACTTC; CDR3 protein: CASSDRDWETQYF
D gene: -; clone size: -; J gene: TRBJ1-2; V gene: TRBV2; CDR3 DNA: TGTGCCAGCAGTGAAGATTATAAAAGGGGGGCCTATGGCTACACCTTC; CDR3 protein: CASSEDYKRGAYGYTF
D gene: TRBD2; clone size: -; J gene: TRBJ2-5; V gene: TRBV30; CDR3 DNA: TGTGCCTGGAGTGTAGGGCTAGCGGGAGGAAAAGAGACCCAGTACTTC; CDR3 protein: CAWSVGLAGGKETQYF
D gene: -; clone size: -; J gene: TRBJ1-1; V gene: TRBV30; CDR3 DNA: TGTGCCTGGAGTGGTCGGCGAGGGGGCACTGAAGCTTTCTTT; CDR3 protein: CAWSGRRGGTEAFF
D gene: TRBD2; clone size: -; J gene: TRBJ2-2; V gene: TRBV28; CDR3 DNA: TGTGCCAGCAGGTTAGCGGGAGCCGGGGAGCTGTTTTTT; CDR3 protein: CASRLAGAGELFF
D gene: TRBD1; clone size: -; J gene: TRBJ2-2; V gene: TRBV6-6; CDR3 DNA: TGTGCCAGCAGCCGGGACAGCTACACCGGGGAGCTGTTTTTT; CDR3 protein: CASSRDSYTGELFF
D gene: -; clone size: -; J gene: TRBJ1-6; V gene: TRBV14; CDR3 DNA: TGTGCCAGCAGCCAGAGACAGAATAATTCACCCCTCCACTTT; CDR3 protein: CASSQRQNNSPLHF
D gene: -; clone size: -; J gene: TRBJ2-1; V gene: TRBV19; CDR3 DNA: TGTGCCAGTAGACCTCCCACCCGGGCCAATGAGCAGTTCTTC; CDR3 protein: CASRPPTRANEQFF
D gene: TRBD1; clone size: -; J gene: TRBJ1-4; V gene: TRBV6-5; CDR3 DNA: TGTGCCAGCAGTAAAGACAGGGAGGGTGAAAAACTGTTTTTT; CDR3 protein: CASSKDREGEKLFF